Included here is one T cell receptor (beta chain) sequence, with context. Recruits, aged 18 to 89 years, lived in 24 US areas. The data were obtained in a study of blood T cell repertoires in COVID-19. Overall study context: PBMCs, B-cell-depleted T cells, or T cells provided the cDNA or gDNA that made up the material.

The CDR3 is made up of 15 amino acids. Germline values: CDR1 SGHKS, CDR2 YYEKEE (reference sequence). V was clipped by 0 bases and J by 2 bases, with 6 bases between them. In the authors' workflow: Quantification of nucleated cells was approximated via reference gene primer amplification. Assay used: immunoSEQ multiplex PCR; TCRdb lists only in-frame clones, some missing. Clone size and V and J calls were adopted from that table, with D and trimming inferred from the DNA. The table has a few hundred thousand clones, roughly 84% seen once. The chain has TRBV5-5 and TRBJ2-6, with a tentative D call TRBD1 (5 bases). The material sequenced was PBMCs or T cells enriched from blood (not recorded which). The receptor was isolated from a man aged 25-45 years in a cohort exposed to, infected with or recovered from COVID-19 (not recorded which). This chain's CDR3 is CASSLVGAGANVLTF. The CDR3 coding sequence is TGTGCCAGCAGCTTGGTAGGGGCTGGGGCCAACGTCCTGACTTTC.